This T cell receptor beta chain was sequenced in a study of vaccination and CD4 T cells after COVID-19. Trimming took off 4 bases at V and 2 bases at J, with 18 bases between the two ends. The germline V gene encodes CDR1 SGHNT and CDR2 YYREEE (reference sequence). The CDR3 sequence is 16 residues long. Treatment of the sample: approximately 10-day PBMC culture with coronavirus spike peptide pools or control peptides (ViraFEST assay). Expansion of antigen-specific T cells with peptide pools by ViraFEST preceded sequencing of TCRs. Oncomine TCR Beta short-read sequencing was applied to DNA from cultured CD4+ T cells. From the PCR reads, TCRdb called clonotypes with MiXCR, one entry per CDR3 protein. The sample carries around 9,400 distinct CDR3 sequences, about 28% recorded once. Details on this clonotype: Its matching antigen is unknown.

This TCR was sampled from a human donor who had recovered from COVID-19. This material consisted of CD4+ T cells from blood, cultured in vitro, taken after SARS-CoV-2 vaccination. This chain connects TRBV5-4 to TRBJ1-2, with D possibly matching TRBD1 (5 bases). This CDR3 is CASSLPGLEGNYGYTF. CDR3 coding DNA: TGTGCCAGCAGCCTCCCCGGGCTAGAGGGGAACTATGGCTACACCTTC.